This is a list of T cell receptor beta chains from one sample in a study of blood T cell repertoires in COVID-19. Data came from immunoSEQ multiplex PCR; TCRdb stores just in-frame clones and leaves some out. The top ten hold about 1.5% of the sample, which has 250,000 or so clones, roughly 89% seen once. The source material was peripheral blood. The receptors were sampled from a woman in her 40s who had recovered from COVID-19. The CDR3 runs from the conserved cysteine through the conserved F or W. The D gene is left open where the match is weak. Not every row has a clone size; where given, it reads once, few, many or a size class.

V gene	clone size	J gene	D gene	CDR3 DNA	CDR3 protein
TRBV6-1	NA	TRBJ1-5	NA	TGTGCCAGCAGTGATATACATCGGGGGGGCATGGTAGGGCATTTT	CASSDIHRGGMVGHF
TRBV30	NA	TRBJ2-1	TRBD1	TGTGCCTGGGAGTTGAGACAGGGTATCGAGCAGTTCTTC	CAWELRQGIEQFF
TRBV5-1	NA	TRBJ2-5	NA	TGCGCCAGCAACCTCGCGGGCGGAAACCAAGAGACCCAGTACTTC	CASNLAGGNQETQYF
TRBV7-2	NA	TRBJ2-7	NA	TGTGCCAGCAGCCCCAGGAGGTCGGACTCCTACGAGCAGTACTTC	CASSPRRSDSYEQYF
TRBV3-1/TRBV3-2	NA	TRBJ2-1	TRBD2	TGTGCCAGCAGCCAAGAGGGACTAGGTAATGAGCAGTTCTTC	CASSQEGLGNEQFF
TRBV7-9	NA	TRBJ2-5	NA	TGTGCCAGCAGTTACCCAGGGGGGGAGACCCAGTACTTC	CASSYPGGETQYF
TRBV28	NA	TRBJ2-7	TRBD2	TGTGCCAGCAGCTGGGCGGGGGGGAGCTCCTACGAGCAGTACTTC	CASSWAGGSSYEQYF
TRBV29-1	NA	TRBJ1-3	NA	TGCAGCGTACGACAGGACGGAAACACCATATATTTT	CSVRQDGNTIYF
TRBV29-1	NA	TRBJ2-1	TRBD2	TGCAGCGCCCGGACTAGCGGGGGGTCCGGAGAGCAGTTCTTC	CSARTSGGSGEQFF
TRBV5-1	NA	TRBJ2-3	NA	TGCGCCAGCAGCTTTGAAGGGGGGGGCACAGATACGCAGTATTTT	CASSFEGGGTDTQYF
TRBV24-1	NA	TRBJ1-1	NA	TGTGCCACCAAGGCCGGGAGCGGCGCGACTGAAGCTTTCTTT	CATKAGSGATEAFF
TRBV7-2	once	TRBJ2-7	NA	TGTGCCAGCAGGATTACAGGGTTCTACGAGCAGTACTTC	CASRITGFYEQYF
TRBV5-1	few	TRBJ2-5	TRBD2	TGCGCCAGCAGCCGACCCCAAGCGGGGGGCCTCCGGGGCGCAGAGACCCAGTACTTC	CASSRPQAGGLRGAETQYF
TRBV5-1	NA	TRBJ2-7	NA	TGCGCCAGCAGCTTGTACCCGACAGATTACGAGCAGTACTTC	CASSLYPTDYEQYF
TRBV28	NA	TRBJ1-5	TRBD1	TGTGCCAGCAGTTTATCAACAGGGGGCAATCAGCCCCAGCATTTT	CASSLSTGGNQPQHF
TRBV2	NA	TRBJ2-7	NA	TGTGCCAGCCTCGGGGGAATGGAGCAGTACTTC	CASLGGMEQYF
TRBV28	NA	TRBJ1-1	NA	TGTGCCAGCAGTTTATTCAGGGTGGATACTGAAGCTTTCTTT	CASSLFRVDTEAFF
TRBV5-1	NA	TRBJ2-7	TRBD2	TGCGCCAGCAGCGTTCATAGCGGGGCCATCTACGAGCAGTACTTC	CASSVHSGAIYEQYF
TRBV19	NA	TRBJ1-6	TRBD1	TGTGCCAGTAGTATTACAGGGGTACGCTCCTATAATTCACCCCTCCACTTT	CASSITGVRSYNSPLHF
TRBV30	NA	TRBJ2-1	TRBD2	TGTGCCTGGGGTGGGCTAGCGGGGGGGCTTGAGCAGTTCTTC	CAWGGLAGGLEQFF
TRBV11-2	NA	TRBJ1-1	NA	TGTGCCAGCAGCTTAGTCGGGGTGGGCACTGAAGCTTTCTTT	CASSLVGVGTEAFF
TRBV7-9	few	TRBJ2-7	NA	TGTGCCAGCAGCTATACAAACTACGAGCAGTACTTC	CASSYTNYEQYF